This TCR beta chain originates from a study of identifying expanded T cells in peripheral blood. The CDR3 length is 14 residues. Looked up from germline, CDR1 is SNHLY and CDR2 is FYNNEI. The V and J ends lost 8 bases and 7 bases, in that order; junction bases with no gene match: 8. This table comes from immunoSEQ multiplex PCR, and its TCRdb copy is limited to in-frame clones, with some not included. The sample holds approximately 58,000 clones, roughly nine tenths seen once. Healthy donors had no documented immune events, such as infections, while sampled. Comment on this clone: As yet, its antigen is unknown.

General study results and limits: Approximately two-week clone count variance significantly increased as total template count grew. Over two and four weeks, about 16.4 and 19 clones changed, versus around 1.3 between replicates.

This clonotype originated in a person aged 18 to 75 in good health. The sample comprised blood. The chain recombines TRBV2 with TRBJ2-1; the match to TRBD1 covers 10 bases. CDR3 sequence reads: CASRLTGGLNEQFF. The CDR3 DNA is TGTGCCAGCCGACTGACAGGGGGCTTAAATGAGCAGTTCTTC.